The entry that follows covers one T cell receptor (beta chain) sequence. CDR3 length equals 12 residues. The germline V gene has CDR1 MNHEY and CDR2 SMNVEV (reference sequence). Trimming removed 6 bases from V and 2 bases from J, with 6 bases in between. Researchers ran the PCR with 60 Vbeta and 13 Jbeta primers. Profiling relied on immunoSEQ multiplex PCR, and the TCRdb table lists in-frame clones only, not all of them. The table has approximately 190,000 clones, around 90% seen once. The data belong to a study of cytomegalovirus exposure and HLA in healthy donors. The chain employs TRBV27 and TRBJ2-3; no clear D gene. The receptor was derived from a boy aged 2 to 10 in good health and CMV-seronegative. Input material: PBMCs. This CDR3 reads CASSLPTDTQYF. Here the CDR3 DNA reads TGTGCCAGCAGCCTACCCACAGATACGCAGTATTTT.